The rows below give T cell receptor beta chains drawn from one sample of a study of cytomegalovirus exposure and HLA in healthy donors. Profiled with immunoSEQ multiplex PCR; TCRdb holds only in-frame clones, not every one. The data show approximately 150,000 clones, more than 65% seen once. The sample was PBMCs. All receptors derive from a man between 18 and 35 years old in good health and CMV-seropositive. The CDR3 runs from the conserved cysteine through the conserved F or W. A D gene is named only where the DNA matches it firmly. Part of the rows lack a size; the others show once, few, many or a class for expanded clones.

>TRBV14|NA|NA|TRBJ1-1
TGTGCCAGCAGCCATGACAGCGTGAACACTGAAGCTTTCTTT
CASSHDSVNTEAFF
>TRBV6-6|NA|NA|TRBJ2-3
TGTGCCAGCAGTTACACAGGGTCAGATACGCAGTATTTT
CASSYTGSDTQYF
>TRBV14|NA|NA|TRBJ1-2
TGTGCCAGCAGTCCTCCGGGACTCGGCTATGGCTACACCTTC
CASSPPGLGYGYTF
>TRBV4-3|NA|NA|TRBJ1-1
TGCGCCAGCAGCCGTGACAGGTTGAACACTGAAGCTTTCTTT
CASSRDRLNTEAFF
>TRBV27|NA|NA|TRBJ2-1
TGTGCCAGCAGTCCGGAGCGGTCCGCCTACAATGAGCAGTTCTTC
CASSPERSAYNEQFF
>TRBV11-3|TRBD1|few|TRBJ2-7
TGTGCCAGCAGCTTAGTTAGGGACAGGGGAGGCTACGAGCAGTACTTC
CASSLVRDRGGYEQYF
>TRBV27|NA|NA|TRBJ2-3
TGTGCCAGCAGTTTAATACGGGATGGGACAGATACGCAGTATTTT
CASSLIRDGTDTQYF
>TRBV15|NA|NA|TRBJ2-3
TGTGCCACCAGCAGAGGGTTGACAGATTCCACAGATACGCAGTATTTT
CATSRGLTDSTDTQYF
>TRBV4-3|NA|NA|TRBJ2-7
TGCGCCAGCAGCCAAGATCTTTACCAGTACGAGCAGTACTTC
CASSQDLYQYEQYF
>TRBV27|NA|NA|TRBJ1-1
TGTGCCAGTAAGACAGGCAGCGTGATGAAAGCTTTCTTT
CASKTGSVMKAFF
>TRBV7-9|NA|NA|TRBJ2-7
TGTGCCAGCAGCTTAGATTCAGGCAACTCCTACGAGCAGTACTTC
CASSLDSGNSYEQYF
>TRBV7-2|NA|NA|TRBJ2-5
TGTGCCAGCAGCTTGGAGAGGCAGACCCAGTACTTC
CASSLERQTQYF
>TRBV5-1|NA|NA|TRBJ2-3
TGCGCCAGCAGCTTGGCTAGTGGGAGCACAGATACGCAGTATTTT
CASSLASGSTDTQYF
>TRBV29-1|NA|NA|TRBJ2-1
TGCAGCGTTGAAAAAAGTGGGGGGGCTCTGGATGAGCAGTTCTTC
CSVEKSGGALDEQFF
>TRBV29-1|TRBD1|NA|TRBJ1-4
TGCAGCGCTCCGGGACAGGTTAATGAAAAACTGTTTTTT
CSAPGQVNEKLFF
>TRBV4-1|NA|once|TRBJ1-2
TGCGCCAGCAGCCAAGATCGGCAGGGGAACTATGGCTACACCTTC
CASSQDRQGNYGYTF
>TRBV6-7|NA|NA|TRBJ1-4
TGTGCCAGCACCCATAGGGAGGTTGGCGATGAAAAACTGTTTTTT
CASTHREVGDEKLFF
>TRBV5-1|TRBD1|NA|TRBJ1-2
TGCGCCAGCAGCTTGGGATATGGACAGGATATGTATGGCTACACCTTC
CASSLGYGQDMYGYTF
>TRBV10-3|NA|NA|TRBJ2-7
TGTGCCATCAGTGAGGGCTCCCTCGAGCAGTACTTC
CAISEGSLEQYF
>TRBV11-2|NA|NA|TRBJ1-1
TGTGCCAGCAGCTTAGTCGGGAACACTGAAGCTTTCTTT
CASSLVGNTEAFF
>TRBV11-3|TRBD1|NA|TRBJ2-2
TGTGCCAGCAGCGCAGGGGGCACCGGGGAGCTGTTTTTT
CASSAGGTGELFF
>TRBV5-1|NA|once|TRBJ2-7
TGCGCCAGCAGCTTGGAGGGGGACATTTCCTACGAGCAGTACTTC
CASSLEGDISYEQYF
>TRBV6-1|NA|NA|TRBJ1-2
TGTGCCACCCTGCTAGGGGTCTTCCCCTATGGCTACACCTTC
CATLLGVFPYGYTF
>TRBV19|NA|few|TRBJ2-7
TGTGCCAGTAGTATCAGGGAAGAGCAGTACTTC
CASSIREEQYF
>TRBV7-9|TRBD2|NA|TRBJ2-5
TGTGCCAGCAGCCTACTCAGAGCCACTAGCGGGAGACGGGAGACCCAGTACTTC
CASSLLRATSGRRETQYF
>TRBV4-1|NA|NA|TRBJ2-7
TGCGCCAGCAGCCAAGATCGGGAGCAGTACTTC
CASSQDREQYF
>TRBV4-3|NA|few|TRBJ2-1
TGCGCCAGCAGCCAAGATGGAGGGTTCAATGAGCAGTTCTTC
CASSQDGGFNEQFF
>TRBV30|NA|NA|TRBJ1-1
TGTGCCTGGAGTGTCGGGCAGGGGTTAGACTTT
CAWSVGQGLDF
>TRBV9|TRBD2|NA|TRBJ2-7
TGTGCCAGCAGCGGAAGCCAGACTAGCAGGAACGAGCAGTACTTC
CASSGSQTSRNEQYF
>TRBV6-5|NA|NA|TRBJ1-1
TGTGCCAGCAGTTACAACTGGAACACTGAAGCTTTCTTT
CASSYNWNTEAFF
>TRBV4-2|TRBD1|NA|TRBJ2-1
TGTGCCAGCAGCCAAGATCTTGCGACAGGGCGCAATGAGCAGTTCTTC
CASSQDLATGRNEQFF
>TRBV5-4|TRBD1|NA|TRBJ2-7
TGTGCCAGCAGCTTGGGAATGACAGGGGGCGCGAGCTACGAGCAGTACTTC
CASSLGMTGGASYEQYF
>TRBV9|TRBD1|NA|TRBJ1-3
TGTGCCAGCAGCGCCCAAACAGGGGGCGGAAACACCATATATTTT
CASSAQTGGGNTIYF
>TRBV5-1|NA|few|TRBJ2-3
TGCGCCAGCGGGGGCGCCTGGGCAGATACGCAGTATTTT
CASGGAWADTQYF
>TRBV7-9|TRBD1|NA|TRBJ2-2
TGTGCCAGCAGCTTAGTCGCTCCCCGGGACAGCAACACCGGGGAGCTGTTTTTT
CASSLVAPRDSNTGELFF
>TRBV7-6|TRBD1|NA|TRBJ1-5
TGTGCCAGCAGCTCCGGGACAGGGCAATTTTATAGCAATCAGCCCCAGCATTTT
CASSSGTGQFYSNQPQHF
>TRBV7-9|TRBD2|NA|TRBJ2-3
TGTGCCAGCAGCTTAGCTCCGGCGGGAGGGCCCTTGGATACGCAGTATTTT
CASSLAPAGGPLDTQYF
>TRBV27|TRBD2|NA|TRBJ2-3
TGTGCCAGCAGTACAGGACTAGTGGATAGAGATACGCAGTATTTT
CASSTGLVDRDTQYF
>TRBV28|NA|NA|TRBJ2-7
TGTGCCAGCAGTTTTAGGGAGACCCACGCCTACGAGCAGTACTTC
CASSFRETHAYEQYF
>TRBV6-1|TRBD1|NA|TRBJ1-4
TGTGCCAGCAGTGTAACAGGGGAGAATGAAAAACTGTTTTTT
CASSVTGENEKLFF
>TRBV14|NA|NA|TRBJ1-2
TGTGCCAGCAGCCAAGATAATCCAGGGGAAAGAGCTGACTATGGCTACACCTTC
CASSQDNPGERADYGYTF
>TRBV28|TRBD1|once|TRBJ2-3
TGTGCCAGCAACCGCCGGGACAGGGGGACCACAGATACGCAGTATTTT
CASNRRDRGTTDTQYF
>TRBV27|TRBD1|few|TRBJ2-2
TGTGCCAGCAAACGGGACAGTTACACCGGGGAGCTGTTTTTT
CASKRDSYTGELFF
>TRBV7-9|NA|few|TRBJ1-1
TGTGCCAGCGGAGGCACTGAAGCTTTCTTT
CASGGTEAFF
>TRBV5-8|TRBD2|NA|TRBJ2-1
TGTGCCAGCAGCAAGGGGACTAGCGGGAGCGATGAGCAGTTCTTC
CASSKGTSGSDEQFF
>TRBV30|NA|NA|TRBJ2-1
TGTGCCTGGGACTTTAGCGACAATGAGCAGTTCTTC
CAWDFSDNEQFF
>TRBV29-1|NA|NA|TRBJ2-3
TGCAGCGTTCGTACTTATCCGGATACGCAGTATTTT
CSVRTYPDTQYF
>TRBV9|TRBD1|NA|TRBJ1-2
TGTGCCAGCGGATCGACAGGGGGTGCCTATGGCTACACCTTC
CASGSTGGAYGYTF
>TRBV25-1|TRBD1|NA|TRBJ2-3
TGTGCCAGCAGTGAATTAAGGACAGGATTCACAGATACGCAGTATTTT
CASSELRTGFTDTQYF
>TRBV28|TRBD1|few|TRBJ1-2
TGTGCCAGCAGCTCTACATCCTATACAGGGGGCTTCGGCGGTGGCTACACCTTC
CASSSTSYTGGFGGGYTF
>TRBV5-6|NA|NA|TRBJ1-2
TGTGCCAGCAGCTGGCAGGGGGGCTACACCTTC
CASSWQGGYTF
>TRBV5-6|TRBD1|once|TRBJ1-2
TGTGCCAGCAGCTCCGTTGCCGGGACAGGGGAGGGCTATGGCTACACCTTC
CASSSVAGTGEGYGYTF
>TRBV28|NA|NA|TRBJ2-4
TGTGCCAGCAACCCACGAGGGGGAGACATTCAGTACTTC
CASNPRGGDIQYF